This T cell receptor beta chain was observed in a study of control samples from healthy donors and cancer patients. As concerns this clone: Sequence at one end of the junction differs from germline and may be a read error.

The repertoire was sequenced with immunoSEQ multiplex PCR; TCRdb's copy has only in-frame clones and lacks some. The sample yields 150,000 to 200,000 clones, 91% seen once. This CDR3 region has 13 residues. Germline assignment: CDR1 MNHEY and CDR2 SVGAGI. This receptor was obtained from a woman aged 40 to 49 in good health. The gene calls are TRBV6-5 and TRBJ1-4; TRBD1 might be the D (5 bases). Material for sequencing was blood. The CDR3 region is CASSSMEGQKRVF. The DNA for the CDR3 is TGTGCCAGCAGTTCGATGGAGGGGCAGAAGAGGGTTTTT.